This T cell receptor beta chain originates from a study of T cells after yellow fever vaccination. Turning to the study itself: When fractions had low cell numbers, they were prepared with SMART-Seq v4 Ultra Low Input. Study-level results: CD4 and CD8 compartments shared a small share of clonotypes, likely from convergent recombination. Primary-vaccination clones mostly resurfaced post-booster (nearly 97% CD4, approximately 89% CD8).

Via MiXCR, TCRdb re-called the 5' RACE reads, giving one row per CDR3 protein. The sample carries about 220,000 distinct CDR3 sequences, approximately 6.3% recorded once. This clonotype came up many times. The antigen remains unidentified. The sequences come from CD4+ T cells sorted from PBMCs, collected on the day of the yellow fever booster vaccination. The sequence was collected from a man aged 30-40 years who received the YFV17D yellow fever vaccine.

The CDR3 bases are TGTGCCAGCAGGGTGGACAGGGGAACCTACAATGAGCAGTTCTTC. Translating gives CASRVDRGTYNEQFF. V usage is TRBV7-8 and J usage is TRBJ2-1, with TRBD1 identical over 9 bases. The CDR3 loop spans 15 amino acids. Germline CDR1 SGHVS, CDR2 FQNEAQ. Germline trimming cut 6 bases from V and 2 bases from J; bases unmatched to any gene: 5.